Each of the 21 T cell receptor beta chains below was sequenced from the same sample in a study of cytomegalovirus exposure and HLA in healthy donors. The PCR made use of 60 Vbeta and 13 Jbeta primers. Sequenced by immunoSEQ multiplex PCR; TCRdb stores in-frame clones only, minus some. The table lists some 110,000 clones, approximately 78% of them singletons. The specimen was PBMCs. Source of these receptors: a man aged 25 to 40 in good health and CMV-seropositive.

J is TRBJ1-4 and V is TRBV6-5, with 8 bases matching TRBD1. CDR3 length: 15 residues. CDR1 MNHEY and CDR2 SVGAGI come from the germline V gene. V lost 2 bases and J lost 8; bases outside the gene matches: 7. CDR3 sequence reads: CASSYAGQGAEKLFF. CDR3 nucleotides: TGTGCCAGCAGTTACGCGGGCCAGGGGGCGGAAAAACTGTTTTTT.

The chain employs TRBV7-2 and TRBJ1-2, with 7 nucleotides matching TRBD1. This CDR3 spans 14 amino acids. V lost 5 bases, J lost 3 bases, and 6 bases stayed unmatched. Germline lookup yields CDR1 SGHTA and CDR2 FQGNSA. The CDR3 nucleotides read TGTGCCAGCAGCCCCAGACAGGGCCACTATGGCTACACCTTC. Its protein is CASSPRQGHYGYTF.

V gene TRBV29-1 combines with J gene TRBJ1-1, with 7 bases aligning to TRBD1. Germline V lookup: CDR1 SQVTM, CDR2 ANQGSEA. The CDR3 totals 13 residues. V shed 7 bases, J shed 1 base, and the junction held 6 bases outside the gene matches. CDR3 residues: CSAAQGTNTEAFF. In nucleotides, the CDR3 is TGCAGCGCGGCACAGGGGACGAACACTGAAGCTTTCTTT.

The rearrangement links TRBV25-1 to TRBJ2-7; 7 bases match TRBD2. The CDR3 has 16 residues. V lost 2 bases, J lost 0 bases, and 7 bases stayed unmatched. CDR1 is MGHDK and CDR2 is SYGVNS in the germline V gene. The CDR3 here is CASSERGGRSSYEQYV. The DNA of the CDR3 is TGTGCCAGCAGTGAACGAGGCGGGAGAAGCTCCTACGAGCAGTACGTC.

The chain uses TRBV5-1 and TRBJ1-3; possibly TRBD1 for D (6 bases). The V and J ends lost 4 bases and 0 bases respectively, with 14 bases between them. Germline V gene sequence: CDR1 SGHRS, CDR2 YFSETQ. The CDR3 is 16 amino acids. The DNA for the CDR3 is TGCGCCAGCAGCGCAAACACAGGGAGCTCTGGAAACACCATATATTTT. It encodes CASSANTGSSGNTIYF.

This chain connects TRBV15 to TRBJ1-6, with no clear D. V was cut by 5 bases and J by 10 bases, with 15 bases left in between. CDR1 is LNHNV and CDR2 is YYDKDF in the germline V gene (reference sequence). CDR3 length equals 14 residues. In DNA, the CDR3 is TGTGCCACCAGCGGCTTATCGGGAAGCTCACCCCTCCACTTT. Translation: CATSGLSGSSPLHF.

This chain joins TRBV4-2 and TRBJ2-3, with D unresolved. Trimming cost V 2 bases and J 4 bases, with 7 bases left between them. Per germline, CDR1 LGHNA and CDR2 YNFKEQ. The CDR3 loop spans 13 amino acids. The DNA for the CDR3 is TGTGCCAGCAGCCAAAATCTCGCAGATACGCAGTATTTT. Translated: CASSQNLADTQYF.

This clone came up once. The rearrangement uses TRBV7-7 and TRBJ2-5; 9 bases agree with TRBD2. Germline CDR1 is SSHAT and CDR2 is FNYEAQ (reference sequence). J was trimmed by 4 bases and V by 1 base; bases with no gene match: 4. The CDR3 length is 15 residues. The CDR3 reads CASSLGAGGVETQYF. CDR3 coding DNA: TGTGCCAGCAGCTTAGGGGCGGGAGGGGTAGAGACCCAGTACTTC.

The chain recombines TRBV10-1 with TRBJ1-2, with D perhaps TRBD1 (6 bases). The V and J ends lost 1 base and 1 base respectively, with 13 bases between them. The CDR3 has 16 amino acids. Germline-derived CDR1 and CDR2 are WNHNN and SYGVQD (reference sequence). Written as DNA, the CDR3 is TGCGCCAGCAGTGAGTATGGGGGCGCGGGTAACTATGGCTACACCTTC. Translated, it gives CASSEYGGAGNYGYTF.

V and J are TRBV5-1 and TRBJ2-6, with a weak D call TRBD2 (5 bases). Trimming removed 4 bases from V and 0 bases from J, with 14 bases in between. Per the germline V gene, CDR1 is SGHRS and CDR2 is YFSETQ. This CDR3 region has 17 residues. The CDR3 here is CASSQDLGSSGANVLTF. CDR3 in DNA: TGCGCCAGCAGCCAGGACTTAGGAAGCTCTGGGGCCAACGTCCTGACTTTC.

The chain carries TRBV6-6 and TRBJ2-2; 7 bases align to TRBD1. This CDR3 region has 15 residues. Germline V gene lookup returns CDR1 MNHNY and CDR2 SVGAGI (reference sequence). Trimming removed 5 bases from V and 4 bases from J; junction bases left unmatched: 7. CDR3 amino acids: CASSRTGTTTGELFF. The CDR3 nucleotides are TGTGCCAGCAGTAGGACAGGTACCACCACCGGGGAGCTGTTTTTT.

The chain combines TRBV27 with TRBJ2-2, with a tentative D call TRBD1 (6 bases). This CDR3 has 15 amino acids. Germline V gene sequence: CDR1 MNHEY, CDR2 SMNVEV (reference sequence). Trimming stripped 2 bases from V and 4 bases from J, with 11 bases between. The CDR3 protein is CASSLDQGITGELFF. The CDR3, as DNA: TGTGCCAGCAGTTTAGACCAGGGGATCACCGGGGAGCTGTTTTTT.

CDR3 sequence (DNA): TGTGCCAGCGCGGACAGGGGGTCCCTTTATATCGGAGAGACCCAGTACTTC. Translated, it gives CASADRGSLYIGETQYF. This sequence joins TRBV21-1 and TRBJ2-5; TRBD1, the D gene given by the table, was not confirmed from the DNA. TRBV21-1 is described as a pseudogene. There are 17 residues in the CDR3.

This clone was seen more than once but under ten times. This chain links TRBV2 with TRBJ2-1; tentative D call: TRBD1 (5 bases). Per germline, CDR1 SNHLY and CDR2 FYNNEI. The CDR3 runs 20 residues. Trimming shortened V by 6 bases and J by 3 bases, and 30 bases separated the two germline ends. CDR3 residues: CASRARVASSRTANYNEQFF. For the CDR3, the DNA is TGTGCCAGCAGGGCCAGGGTGGCTTCCTCGAGGACCGCCAACTACAATGAGCAGTTCTTC.

This clone was counted between two and nine times. J is TRBJ1-2 and V is TRBV5-1, with 7 nucleotides matching TRBD1. The V gene end was trimmed by 4 bases and the J gene end by 6 bases; junction bases not matched to a gene: 6. The CDR3 loop spans 13 amino acids. Germline-derived CDR1 and CDR2 are SGHRS and YFSETQ. This chain's CDR3 is CASSRQGTDGYTF. CDR3 in DNA: TGCGCCAGCAGCCGACAGGGTACGGATGGCTACACCTTC. The variable domain in full, completed from reference TRBV5-1 and TRBJ1-2, reads KAGVTQTPRYLIKTRGQQVTLSCSPISGHRSVSWYQQTPGQGLQFLFEYFSETQRNKGNFPGRFSGRQFSNSRSEMNVSTLELGDSALYLCASSRQGTDGYTFGSGTRLTVV.

The chain has TRBV6-5 and TRBJ2-4; weak D call: TRBD1 (6 bases). The CDR3 covers 14 residues. From germline, CDR1 is MNHEY and CDR2 SVGAGI. V lost 4 bases and J lost 0, with 7 bases in between. DNA for the CDR3: TGTGCCAGCAGTTCGGGACAAGCCAAAAACATTCAGTACTTC. It codes for CASSSGQAKNIQYF.

The chain carries TRBV5-1 and TRBJ2-1; 13 bases align to TRBD2. The CDR3 covers 15 residues. Losses at the gene ends were 4 bases for V and 9 bases for J; bases not matched to a gene: 7. Per germline, CDR1 SGHRS and CDR2 YFSETQ. CDR3 amino acids: CASSMGLAGPFEQFF. CDR3 nucleotide sequence: TGCGCCAGCAGCATGGGACTAGCGGGACCCTTTGAGCAGTTCTTC. Looking up the rest from reference TRBV5-1 and TRBJ2-1 gives the full variable domain: KAGVTQTPRYLIKTRGQQVTLSCSPISGHRSVSWYQQTPGQGLQFLFEYFSETQRNKGNFPGRFSGRQFSNSRSEMNVSTLELGDSALYLCASSMGLAGPFEQFFGPGTRLTVL.

The chain has TRBV19 and TRBJ2-1, with D possibly matching TRBD1 (5 bases). CDR1 and CDR2 from the germline V gene are LNHDA and SQIVND (reference sequence). V was clipped by 7 bases and J by 8 bases, with 21 bases between them. CDR3 size: 15 residues. The DNA of the CDR3 is TGTGCCAGTACCCCAGGGTACAGTTATTGGTATGAGCAGTTCTTC. Protein: CASTPGYSYWYEQFF.

The CDR3 sequence: CASGKRGGNTGELFF. CDR3 nucleotides: TGTGCCAGCGGAAAGAGAGGGGGGAACACCGGGGAGCTGTTTTTT. The chain links TRBV7-2 to TRBJ2-2; tentatively, D is TRBD1 (6 bases). The CDR3 spans 15 residues. V shed 8 bases and J shed 1 base, with 14 bases lying between them. The V gene's germline CDR1 is SGHTA and CDR2 FQGNSA.

The rearrangement uses TRBV5-4 and TRBJ2-3; a possible D gene is TRBD2 (6 bases). With 2 bases removed from V and 2 bases from J, the gap between germline ends came to 9 bases. The CDR3 spans 14 residues. Looked up from germline, CDR1 is SGHNT and CDR2 is YYREEE (reference sequence). CDR3 nucleotides: TGTGCCAGCAGCTTAACTAGCTCCACAGATACGCAGTATTTT. Translated: CASSLTSSTDTQYF.

The CDR3 DNA reads TGTGCTAGTGGCCGGGACAGCGGAGACTATGGCTACACCTTC. Translating gives CASGRDSGDYGYTF. The V and J genes are TRBV12-5 and TRBJ1-2; 7 nucleotides match TRBD1. CDR1 and CDR2 (germline): LGHNT, FRNRAP. V gave up 6 bases and J gave up 3 bases; unmatched junction bases: 7. The CDR3 has 14 residues.